One sample yielded the 13 T cell receptor beta chains listed below, sequenced in a study of blood T cell repertoires in COVID-19. Using immunoSEQ multiplex PCR, the repertoire was profiled, and TCRdb retains in-frame clones only, with some absent. The data show around 94,000 clones, about 80% seen once. Sequenced: peripheral blood. These receptors all stem from a human donor in a cohort sampled during active COVID-19.

This rearrangement joins TRBV4-2 to TRBJ2-2; a possible D gene is TRBD1 (6 bases). Looked up from germline, CDR1 is LGHNA and CDR2 is YNFKEQ. Deletions cut 2 bases from V and 1 base from J, with 11 bases between. This CDR3 contains 16 residues. DNA for the CDR3: TGTGCCAGCAGCCAATTCTGGACAGAGAACACCGGGGAGCTGTTTTTT. Its translation: CASSQFWTENTGELFF.

The chain recombines TRBV28 with TRBJ2-7, with TRBD2 matching over 7 bases. Trimming at V came to 1 base and at J to 0 bases, leaving 3 bases not matched to a gene. The CDR3 length is 15 residues. Germline CDR1 MDHEN, CDR2 SYDVKM. The CDR3 here is CASSLYWGGSYEQYF. CDR3 nucleotide sequence: TGTGCCAGCAGTTTATATTGGGGGGGCTCCTACGAGCAGTACTTC.

This clone has only a few counts. V usage is TRBV6-6 and J usage is TRBJ2-7; D possibly corresponds to TRBD1 (6 bases). Trimming removed 7 bases from V and 6 bases from J, with 13 bases in between. There are 12 residues in the CDR3. Germline CDR1 and CDR2: MNHNY and SVGAGI (reference sequence). The CDR3 nucleotides are TGTGCCAGCAAACAGGGAGCGGCCGAGCAGTACTTC. Translation: CASKQGAAEQYF.

V gene TRBV6-2 or TRBV6-3 combines with J gene TRBJ2-5, with 10 nucleotides matching TRBD2. The V gene end was trimmed by 3 bases and the J gene end by 2 bases; junction bases not matched to a gene: 6. Germline V gives CDR1 MNHEY, CDR2 SVGEGT. The CDR3 loop spans 16 amino acids. The CDR3 protein is CASSYGRSGGQETQYF. The CDR3 DNA sequence: TGTGCCAGCAGTTATGGTCGTAGCGGGGGGCAAGAGACCCAGTACTTC.

The table lists this clone with many counts. One junction end does not reproduce the germline sequence, and a read error may be involved. The V gene is TRBV14, the J gene TRBJ2-7; perhaps TRBD1 as D (6 bases). CDR1 and CDR2 (germline): SGHDN, FVKESK. The CDR3 loop spans 12 amino acids. CDR3 sequence reads: CASSQNGQSQDF. As DNA, the CDR3 is TGTGCCAGCAGCCAGAATGGACAGTCCCAGGACTTC.

This chain links TRBV6-6 with TRBJ1-4; no definite D call. V was pared by 3 bases and J by 8 bases, with 10 bases between. The germline V gene has CDR1 MNHNY and CDR2 SVGAGI (reference sequence). This CDR3 region has 13 residues. The CDR3 DNA reads TGTGCCAGCAGTTATGGGCCACGGGAAAAACTGTTTTTT. Protein: CASSYGPREKLFF.

The rearrangement joins TRBV19 to TRBJ2-5, with a possible D match to TRBD1 (5 bases). In germline, CDR1 is LNHDA, CDR2 SQIVND (reference sequence). CDR3 size: 14 residues. The germline V and J ends were trimmed by 5 bases and 9 bases, with 19 bases remaining between them. This chain's CDR3 is CASSLGFWEGAQYF. The CDR3 DNA reads TGTGCCAGTAGTCTGGGGTTTTGGGAAGGGGCCCAGTACTTC. Full variable domain (remainder filled in from reference TRBV19 and TRBJ2-5): DGGITQSPKYLFRKEGQNVTLSCEQNLNHDAMYWYRQDPGQGLRLIYYSQIVNDFQKGDIAEGYSVSREKKESFPLTVTSAQKNPTAFYLCASSLGFWEGAQYFGPGTRLLVL.

This chain joins TRBV2 and TRBJ2-3; D perhaps matches TRBD1 (5 bases). This CDR3 contains 13 residues. The germline V gene has CDR1 SNHLY and CDR2 FYNNEI. Between the trimmed V and J ends, which lost 6 bases and 6 bases, there was a span of 13 bases. CDR3 protein: CASRSGLGDTQYF. CDR3 coding DNA: TGTGCCAGCAGATCAGGGTTAGGCGATACGCAGTATTTT.

This clone has only a few counts. J is TRBJ1-2 and V is TRBV6-2 or TRBV6-3; TRBD1 matches at 7 bases. CDR1 and CDR2 from the germline V gene are MNHEY and SVGEGT. CDR3 length equals 14 residues. V trimming: 5 bases; J trimming: 4 bases; junction bases outside the gene matches: 7. The CDR3 nucleotides read TGTGCCAGCAGTACCACCGGGACAGTCTATGGCTACACCTTC. Encoded protein: CASSTTGTVYGYTF.

This clone was counted once. V is TRBV4-1 and J is TRBJ2-5; 7 bases are shared with TRBD1. The CDR3 sequence is 14 residues long. V gave up 4 bases and J gave up 7 bases; unmatched junction bases: 9. Germline assignment: CDR1 MGHRA and CDR2 YSYEKL. DNA of the CDR3: TGCGCCAGCAGCCCCGAGGCGACAGGGTCGACCCAGTACTTC. Amino acids: CASSPEATGSTQYF.

This clone was observed a single time. The chain couples TRBV6-5 to TRBJ2-5; tentative D call: TRBD2 (5 bases). The CDR3 covers 13 residues. V dropped 5 bases and J dropped 5 bases, with 12 bases sitting between them. In germline, CDR1 is MNHEY, CDR2 SVGAGI. The CDR3 DNA follows: TGTGCCAGCAGTCAGCTAGCATTTGAGACCCAGTACTTC. Residues: CASSQLAFETQYF.

The chain employs TRBV5-4 and TRBJ2-1, with 10 bases fitting TRBD2. The CDR3 has 15 residues. Trimming at V came to 1 base and at J to 6 bases, leaving 4 bases not matched to a gene. Germline lookup yields CDR1 SGHNT and CDR2 YYREEE (reference sequence). As DNA, the CDR3 is TGTGCCAGCAGCTTGACGCCTAGCGGGGGCAATGAGCAGTTCTTC. Translating it yields CASSLTPSGGNEQFF.

V is TRBV19 and J is TRBJ2-2, with unresolved D. The V and J ends lost 6 bases and 4 bases respectively, with 18 bases between them. Germline V CDR1 and CDR2: LNHDA, SQIVND (reference sequence). The CDR3 runs to 16 residues. The CDR3 bases are TGTGCCAGTAGCCCCGTCGTGGGCAGCCCCACCGGGGAGCTGTTTTTT. Translating gives CASSPVVGSPTGELFF.